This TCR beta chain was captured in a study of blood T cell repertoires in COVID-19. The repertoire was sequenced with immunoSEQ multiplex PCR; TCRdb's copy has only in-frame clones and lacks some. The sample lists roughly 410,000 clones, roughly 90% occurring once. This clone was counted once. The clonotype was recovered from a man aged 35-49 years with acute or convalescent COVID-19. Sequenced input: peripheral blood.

This CDR3 reads CASSYLRSGGNQPQHF. For the CDR3, the DNA is TGTGCCAGCAGCTACCTCCGAAGCGGGGGTAACCAGCCCCAGCATTTT. The chain joins TRBV2 to TRBJ1-5, with D possibly being TRBD1 (5 bases). CDR1 is SNHLY and CDR2 is FYNNEI in the germline V gene. The V gene lost 6 bases and the J gene lost 7 bases, with 22 bases spanning the gap. This CDR3 has 16 amino acids.